This T cell receptor (beta chain) was recorded in a study of blood T cell repertoires in COVID-19. Study-level background: Samples of COVID-19 (acute and convalescent) were obtained from the United States, Italy and Spain.

The germline CDR1 and CDR2 sequences are MNHEY and SVGEGT. The CDR3 length is 16 residues. The V end was cut by 4 bases, the J end by 2 bases, with 15 bases between. Original analysis: It was from reference gene primer amplification that nucleated cell counts were estimated. Profiling relied on immunoSEQ multiplex PCR, and the TCRdb table lists in-frame clones only, not all of them. V and J calls and clone size are as listed in that table; D and trimming were resolved from the DNA. The table records tens of thousands of clones, about 92% of them present only once. V is TRBV6-2 or TRBV6-3 and J is TRBJ1-5; the D gene is possibly TRBD1 (5 bases). The TCR was taken from a man in his forties or fifties with acute or convalescent COVID-19. The sample comprised peripheral blood. The CDR3 nucleotides read TGTGCCAGCAGTTTCGGGAGTCGGGGGGGCAATCAGCCCCAGCATTTT. Its translation: CASSFGSRGGNQPQHF.